This note documents a single T cell receptor (beta chain) sequence. This table comes from immunoSEQ multiplex PCR, and its TCRdb copy is limited to in-frame clones, with some not included. The sample records 200,000 to 300,000 clones, approximately 86% being singletons. There are 14 residues in the CDR3. Germline CDR1 and CDR2: SGHKS and YYEKEE (reference sequence). V lost 4 bases to trimming and J lost 7 bases; unmatched junction nucleotides: 7. This sample stems from a study of blood T cell repertoires in COVID-19. For the study at large: PBMCs, B-cell-depleted T cells, or T cells were the source of the cDNA or gDNA that made up the material.

This TCR came from a man aged 30-40 years with active or convalescent COVID-19. Sequencing input: peripheral blood. This chain links TRBV5-5 with TRBJ2-2; TRBD1 matches 7 bases. Here the CDR3 reads CASSKQGNFGELFF. The CDR3 coding sequence is TGTGCCAGCAGCAAACAGGGGAATTTCGGGGAGCTGTTTTTT.